This TCR beta chain was recorded in a study of blood T cell repertoires in COVID-19. Study summary: The United States, Italy and Spain were the sources of the acute and convalescent COVID-19 samples.

Original handling: Estimation of nucleated cell counts relied on the amplification of reference gene primers. The data were produced by immunoSEQ multiplex PCR, yet TCRdb's version contains in-frame clones alone and is incomplete. Clone size and V and J calls were adopted from that table, with D and trimming inferred from the DNA. The sample gives some 130,000 clones, about 80% of which show up once; about a tenth is in the top ten. The V and J ends lost 2 bases and 10 bases, in that order; junction bases with no gene match: 6. The germline V gene encodes CDR1 SGHRS and CDR2 YFSETQ. This CDR3 comprises 14 residues. A word on this clone: Additional DNA sequences in this sample encode the identical CDR3.

The receptor comes from a human donor in a cohort sampled during active COVID-19. The sequenced sample was peripheral blood. The V and J genes are TRBV5-1 and TRBJ2-1; 10 positions agree with TRBD2. CDR3 DNA: TGCGCCAGCAGCTTAGCGGGGGGGCTCAACGAGCAGTTCTTC. Encoded protein: CASSLAGGLNEQFF.